This T cell receptor (beta chain) was identified during a study of tumor-infiltrating lymphocytes in primary liver carcinoma. This clonotype was found once. A read error may account for a junction end that differs from germline. The CDR3 is made up of 13 amino acids. Germline values: CDR1 SQVTM, CDR2 ANQGSEA. TCR beta cDNA came from around 500 ng total RNA, primed with a constant-region primer. Nested multiplex PCR, run for three rounds with slightly modified ARM-PCR, yielded TCR beta libraries. The first two PCR rounds used TRBV1-TRBV30 forward primers with a C-beta reverse primer, around 10 cycles each. TCRdb reprocessed the multiplex PCR reads via MiXCR and lists one record per CDR3 protein. The repertoire holds approximately 88,000 distinct CDR3 sequences, with approximately 72% as singletons. The study co-extracted DNA and RNA from about 21-30 mg of unsorted bulk tissue.

The chain uses TRBV29-1 and TRBJ2-1, with D perhaps matching TRBD2 (5 bases). Sequences were obtained from tumor-adjacent normal liver tissue. The clonotype originates from a man aged 40-49 years with primary liver carcinoma and hepatitis B virus infection. The chain's CDR3 is CSVGAEIYNEQFF. In DNA, the CDR3 is TGCAGCGTTGGAGCGGAGATCTACAATGAGCAATTCTTC.